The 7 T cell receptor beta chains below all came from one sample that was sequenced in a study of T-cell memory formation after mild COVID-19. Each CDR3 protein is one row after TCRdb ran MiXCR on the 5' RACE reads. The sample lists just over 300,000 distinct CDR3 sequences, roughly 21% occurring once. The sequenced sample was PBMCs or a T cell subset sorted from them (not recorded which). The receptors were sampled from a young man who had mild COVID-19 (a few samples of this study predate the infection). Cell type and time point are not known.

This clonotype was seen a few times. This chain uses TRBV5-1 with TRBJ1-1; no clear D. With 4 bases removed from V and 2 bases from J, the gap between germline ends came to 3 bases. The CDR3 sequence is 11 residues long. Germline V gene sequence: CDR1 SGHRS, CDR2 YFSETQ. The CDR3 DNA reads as TGCGCCAGCAGCACCAACACTGAAGCTTTCTTT. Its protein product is CASSTNTEAFF.

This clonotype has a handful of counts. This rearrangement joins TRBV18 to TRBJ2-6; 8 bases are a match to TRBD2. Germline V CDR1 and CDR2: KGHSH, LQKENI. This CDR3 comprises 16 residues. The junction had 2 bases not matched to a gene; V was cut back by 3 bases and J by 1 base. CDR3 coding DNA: TGTGCCAGCTCACCGGGACTAGGGTCTGGGGCCAACGTCCTGACTTTC. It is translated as CASSPGLGSGANVLTF. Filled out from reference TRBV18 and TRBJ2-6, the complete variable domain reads NAGVMQNPRHLVRRRGQEARLRCSPMKGHSHVYWYRQLPEEGLKFMVYLQKENIIDESGMPKERFSAEFPKEGPSILRIQQVVRGDSAAYFCASSPGLGSGANVLTFGAGSRLTVL.

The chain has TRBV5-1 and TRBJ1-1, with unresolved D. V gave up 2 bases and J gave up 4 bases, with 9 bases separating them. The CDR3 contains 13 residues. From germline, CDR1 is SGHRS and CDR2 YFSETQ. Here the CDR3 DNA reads TGCGCCAGCAGCTTTGAGGCAGGCACTGAAGCTTTCTTT. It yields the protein CASSFEAGTEAFF.

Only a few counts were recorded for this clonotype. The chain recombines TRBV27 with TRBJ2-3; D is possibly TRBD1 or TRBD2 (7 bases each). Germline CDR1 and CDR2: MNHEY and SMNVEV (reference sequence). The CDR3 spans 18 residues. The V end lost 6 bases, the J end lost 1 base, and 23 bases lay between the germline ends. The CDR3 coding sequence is TGTGCCAGCAGCTTTTGGCTTCCAGGGGGGGGAGGCACAGATACGCAGTATTTT. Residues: CASSFWLPGGGGTDTQYF.

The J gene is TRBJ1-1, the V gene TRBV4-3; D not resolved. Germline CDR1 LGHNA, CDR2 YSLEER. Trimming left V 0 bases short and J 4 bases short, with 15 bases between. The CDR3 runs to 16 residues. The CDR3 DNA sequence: TGCGCCAGCAGCCAAGATCTTAAGGGATGGAGCACTGAAGCTTTCTTT. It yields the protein CASSQDLKGWSTEAFF.

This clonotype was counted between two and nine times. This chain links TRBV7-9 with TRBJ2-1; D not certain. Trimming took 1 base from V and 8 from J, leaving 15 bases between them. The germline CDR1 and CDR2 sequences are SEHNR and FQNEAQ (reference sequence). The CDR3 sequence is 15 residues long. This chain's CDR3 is CASSLVLTPGDEQFF. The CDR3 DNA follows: TGTGCCAGCAGCTTAGTACTGACACCTGGGGATGAGCAGTTCTTC.

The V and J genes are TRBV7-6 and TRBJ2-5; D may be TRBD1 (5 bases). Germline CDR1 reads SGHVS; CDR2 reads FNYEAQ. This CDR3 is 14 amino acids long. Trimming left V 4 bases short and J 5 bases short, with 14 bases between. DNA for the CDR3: TGTGCCAGCAGCTCAACGGACATTCAGGAGACCCAGTACTTC. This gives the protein CASSSTDIQETQYF. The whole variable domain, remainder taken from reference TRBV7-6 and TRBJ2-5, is GAGVSQSPRYKVTKRGQDVALRCDPISGHVSLYWYRQALGQGPEFLTYFNYEAQQDKSGLPNDRFSAERPEGSISTLTIQRTEQRDSAMYRCASSSTDIQETQYFGPGTRLLVL.